These 12 T cell receptor beta chains originate from one sample sequenced in a study of T cell changes during pregnancy in multiple sclerosis. Data came from immunoSEQ multiplex PCR; TCRdb stores just in-frame clones and leaves some out. The sample carries tens of thousands of clones, around 93% recorded once. Sequences were derived from CD8+ T cells from peripheral blood mononuclear cells, sampled in the third trimester of pregnancy. The source is a female donor with multiple sclerosis, enrolled in a pregnancy study.

The CDR3 DNA sequence: TGCGCCAGCAGTTGGGCGGGACCCCCGGGTGAGCAGTTCTTC. This gives the protein CASSWAGPPGEQFF. The V gene is TRBV4-1, the J gene TRBJ2-1, with D possibly matching TRBD2 (6 bases). V lost 6 bases to trimming and J lost 9 bases, with 18 bases between them. CDR3 length: 14 amino acids. Germline V gene sequence: CDR1 MGHRA, CDR2 YSYEKL.

V gene TRBV10-3 combines with J gene TRBJ1-3; unclear D gene. V was pared by 4 bases and J by 2 bases, with 24 bases between. Germline V gene lookup returns CDR1 ENHRY and CDR2 SYGVKD. The CDR3 covers 19 residues. DNA of the CDR3: TGTGCCATCAGTGCGGAGTCAGTCTCGTCTCTGTATGCTGGAAACACCATATATTTT. This sequence encodes CAISAESVSSLYAGNTIYF.

The chain links TRBV12-5 to TRBJ1-3; no firm D call. Trimming removed 2 bases from V and 0 bases from J, with 23 bases in between. This CDR3 has 20 residues. Germline V gene sequence: CDR1 LGHNT, CDR2 FRNRAP. CDR3 sequence reads: CASGLLSPPGVIISGNTIYF. The CDR3 DNA follows: TGTGCTAGTGGTTTGCTTTCTCCCCCAGGCGTTATTATCTCTGGAAACACCATATATTTT.

This clone was seen just once. In nucleotides, the CDR3 is TGTGCCAGCAGCAAGACAGGCTATAGCTCCTACAATGAGCAGTTCTTC. Protein: CASSKTGYSSYNEQFF. The V gene is TRBV13, the J gene TRBJ2-1; a weak D match, TRBD1 (6 bases). V lost 5 bases, J lost 0 bases, and 14 bases lay in between. Germline lookup yields CDR1 PRHDT and CDR2 FYEKMQ (reference sequence). The CDR3 has 16 amino acids.

This chain uses TRBV6-6 with TRBJ2-1; D remains ambiguous. With 5 bases removed from V and 2 bases from J, the gap between germline ends came to 16 bases. Germline V lookup: CDR1 MNHNY, CDR2 SVGAGI (reference sequence). The CDR3 has 16 residues. CDR3 sequence: CASSPEEYRTYNEQFF. CDR3 DNA sequence: TGTGCCAGCAGTCCCGAGGAATACCGGACCTACAATGAGCAGTTCTTC.

The chain combines TRBV12-1 with TRBJ2-3; TRBD2 was called by the table and not checked on the DNA. TRBV12-1 is a recognized pseudogene. The CDR3 contains 15 residues. CDR3 loop: CASSAGTVRTDTQYF. The CDR3, as DNA: TGTGCCAGCAGCGCCGGGACTGTCAGAACAGATACGCAGTATTTT.

CDR3 sequence: CASSLTDSLNTEAFF. DNA of the CDR3: TGTGCCAGCAGTCTGACGGACAGCTTGAACACTGAAGCTTTCTTT. This chain links TRBV27 with TRBJ1-1, with a possible D match to TRBD1 (6 bases). Germline V gene data show CDR1 as MNHEY and CDR2 as SMNVEV (reference sequence). Trimming shortened V by 5 bases and J by 0 bases, and 13 bases separated the two germline ends. This CDR3 is 15 amino acids long.

This chain uses TRBV19 with TRBJ2-7; perhaps TRBD2 as D (6 bases). The CDR3 totals 12 residues. Trimming took 3 bases from V and 5 from J, leaving 8 bases between them. In germline, CDR1 is LNHDA, CDR2 SQIVND (reference sequence). CDR3 sequence reads: CASSMRGDEQYF. As DNA, the CDR3 is TGTGCCAGTAGTATGCGGGGCGACGAGCAGTACTTC.

The rearrangement links TRBV2 to TRBJ2-3, with a tentative D call TRBD2 (6 bases). The CDR3 consists of 14 residues. The germline V gene encodes CDR1 SNHLY and CDR2 FYNNEI. V was cut by 6 bases and J by 4 bases, with 14 bases left in between. The CDR3 spells CASSPQLAADTQYF. The DNA of the CDR3 is TGTGCCAGCAGCCCCCAATTAGCGGCAGATACGCAGTATTTT.

The rearrangement joins TRBV4-2 to TRBJ1-2; tentatively, D is TRBD1 (6 bases). Trimming stripped 0 bases from V and 2 bases from J, with 16 bases between. From germline, CDR1 is LGHNA and CDR2 YNFKEQ. CDR3 length: 17 residues. The CDR3: CASSQDTQGLFNYGYTF. DNA of the CDR3: TGTGCCAGCAGCCAAGATACCCAGGGGTTATTCAACTATGGCTACACCTTC.

Here the CDR3 reads CASSQEVGASEQYF. Here the CDR3 DNA reads TGCGCCAGCAGCCAAGAGGTTGGGGCGAGCGAGCAGTACTTC. The genes are TRBV4-1 and TRBJ2-7, with D tentatively TRBD1 (5 bases). Trimming stripped 0 bases from V and 6 bases from J, with 12 bases between. In germline, CDR1 is MGHRA, CDR2 YSYEKL. The CDR3 is 14 residues long.

The CDR3 nucleotides read TGTGCCAGCAGCTTAGTTTCCGGGACTAGCGGGGCCCCGGCAGATACGCAGTATTTT. Translation gives CASSLVSGTSGAPADTQYF. The rearrangement uses TRBV7-2 and TRBJ2-3; 13 bases align to TRBD2. V gave up 1 base and J gave up 4 bases; unmatched junction bases: 11. This CDR3 contains 19 residues. Germline lookup yields CDR1 SGHTA and CDR2 FQGNSA.